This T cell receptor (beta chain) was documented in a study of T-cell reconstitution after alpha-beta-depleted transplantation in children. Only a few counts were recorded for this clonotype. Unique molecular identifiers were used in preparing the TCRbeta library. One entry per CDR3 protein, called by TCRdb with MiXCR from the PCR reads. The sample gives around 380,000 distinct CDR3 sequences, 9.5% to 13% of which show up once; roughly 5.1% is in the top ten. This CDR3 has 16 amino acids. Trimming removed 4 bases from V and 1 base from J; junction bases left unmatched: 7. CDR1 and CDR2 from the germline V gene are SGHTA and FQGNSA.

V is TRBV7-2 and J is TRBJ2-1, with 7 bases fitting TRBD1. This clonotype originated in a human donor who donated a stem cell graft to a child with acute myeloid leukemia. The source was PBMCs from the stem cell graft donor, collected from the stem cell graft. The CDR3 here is CASSSESTGSYNEQFF. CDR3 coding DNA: TGTGCCAGCAGCTCGGAGTCGACAGGGTCCTACAATGAGCAGTTCTTC.